These 16 T cell receptor beta chains were sequenced from one sample in a study of shared clonotypes between healthy human individuals (TCRdb year 2020). Receptor libraries were prepared by the immunoSEQ multiplex PCR assay. TCRdb re-hosts the immuneACCESS table, in-frame sequences only. Its copies lack some clones; in the studies checked, an unresolved V gene accounts for under half of them, and the cause for the rest is not known. The sample yields about 1.1 million clones; about 80% were counted once. The ten largest clones take up more than 0.45% of the sample. The sequencing sample was made of memory CD4+ T cells from PBMCs. In the paper's terms, the cell subset or site label means: CD45RA-negative fraction. These receptor sequences come from a man between 18 and 35 years old in good health. Some clones in this sample may be carry-over from other donors' samples.

This clone has just a few counts. This sequence joins TRBV7-2 and TRBJ2-1; unclear D gene. The CDR3 extends over 12 amino acids. Deletions cut 3 bases from V and 9 bases from J, with 9 bases between. Germline V gives CDR1 SGHTA, CDR2 FQGNSA. The CDR3 coding sequence is TGTGCCAGCAGCTTGATATCGGGTGAGCAGTTCTTC. It specifies CASSLISGEQFF.

The V and J genes are TRBV29-1 and TRBJ1-2; the D is unclear. CDR3 length: 16 residues. Trimming pared 0 bases from V and 0 bases from J, leaving 14 bases between. The germline gives CDR1 SQVTM, CDR2 ANQGSEA. The CDR3 sequence: CSVEDARTGTNYGYTF. The CDR3 nucleotides are TGCAGCGTTGAAGATGCCCGGACGGGGACTAACTATGGCTACACCTTC.

The chain links TRBV7-2 to TRBJ2-5, with TRBD2 matching over 11 bases. Germline CDR1 and CDR2: SGHTA and FQGNSA. The CDR3 loop spans 15 amino acids. The V and J ends lost 2 bases and 5 bases, in that order; junction bases with no gene match: 4. Here the CDR3 reads CASSLTSGSLETQYF. Written as DNA, the CDR3 is TGTGCCAGCAGCTTAACTAGCGGGAGCCTTGAGACCCAGTACTTC.

V is TRBV11-2 and J is TRBJ2-3; D gene uncertain. V was cut by 2 bases and J by 6 bases, with 9 bases left in between. CDR1 and CDR2 from the germline V gene are SGHAT and FQNNGV. This CDR3 is built from 13 residues. CDR3 in DNA: TGTGCCAGCAGCTTAAATCTCGCGGATACGCAGTATTTT. Protein product: CASSLNLADTQYF.

The rearrangement joins TRBV27 to TRBJ2-5; unclear D gene. Germline CDR1 MNHEY, CDR2 SMNVEV (reference sequence). The CDR3 contains 12 residues. The V and J ends lost 6 bases and 3 bases respectively, with 8 bases between them. The CDR3 region has the DNA TGTGCCAGCAGGGCCACGAAAGAGACCCAGTACTTC. The encoded protein is CASRATKETQYF.

This chain connects TRBV6-5 to TRBJ1-1; 7 nucleotides align to TRBD1. The CDR3 is 13 residues long. With V trimmed by 6 bases and J by 6 bases, 7 bases remained unmatched. CDR1 is MNHEY and CDR2 is SVGAGI in the germline V gene. The CDR3 protein is CASRARQGSEAFF. The CDR3 nucleotides are TGTGCCAGCAGAGCTCGACAGGGCTCTGAAGCTTTCTTT.

The V call is TRBV7-9, the J call TRBJ2-2; D is tentatively TRBD1 or TRBD2 (5 bases each). Germline loops: CDR1 SEHNR, CDR2 FQNEAQ (reference sequence). Trimming removed 5 bases from V and 4 bases from J, with 14 bases in between. The CDR3 contains 15 residues. CDR3 loop: CASSPYEGRTGELFF. The CDR3 coding sequence is TGTGCCAGCAGCCCTTATGAGGGGCGCACCGGGGAGCTGTTTTTT. The entire variable domain, with the rest obtained from reference TRBV7-9 and TRBJ2-2, is as follows: DTGVSQNPRHKITKRGQNVTFRCDPISEHNRLYWYRQTLGQGPEFLTYFQNEAQLEKSRLLSDRFSAERPKGSFSTLEIQRTEQGDSAMYLCASSPYEGRTGELFFGEGSRLTVL.

J is TRBJ1-2 and V is TRBV7-2; D ambiguous. The V end lost 5 bases, the J end lost 4 bases, and 11 bases lay between the germline ends. Germline CDR1 is SGHTA and CDR2 is FQGNSA. This CDR3 contains 13 residues. The CDR3 region has the DNA TGTGCCAGCAGCCCCCAGGAGGCCTATGGCTACACCTTC. As protein: CASSPQEAYGYTF.

This chain joins TRBV6-1 and TRBJ2-7, with 7 nucleotides matching TRBD2. V trimming: 3 bases; J trimming: 3 bases; junction bases outside the gene matches: 11. The CDR3 covers 16 residues. Germline V CDR1 and CDR2: MNHNS, SASEGT. The CDR3 here is CASSETSGGSHYEQYF. The CDR3 DNA sequence: TGTGCCAGCAGTGAGACCTCGGGAGGATCCCACTACGAGCAGTACTTC.

This clone occurred many times. The CDR3 bases are TGTGCCAGCAGTCGGACTAGCGGGAGAGGCAATGAGCAGTTCTTC. Residues: CASSRTSGRGNEQFF. The V and J genes are TRBV2 and TRBJ2-1; TRBD2 aligns across 13 bases. This CDR3 is 15 amino acids long. Germline V lookup: CDR1 SNHLY, CDR2 FYNNEI. The V gene end was trimmed by 5 bases and the J gene end by 6 bases; junction bases not matched to a gene: 4.

The chain is built from TRBV14 and TRBJ2-1; 7 bases line up with TRBD1. V lost 6 bases, J lost 0 bases, and 8 bases stayed unmatched. This CDR3 contains 16 residues. Germline V gene lookup returns CDR1 SGHDN and CDR2 FVKESK. CDR3 DNA sequence: TGTGCCAGCAGAAAGACAGGGTTCGACTCCTACAATGAGCAGTTCTTC. Translating gives CASRKTGFDSYNEQFF. Supplemented by reference TRBV14 and TRBJ2-1, the full variable domain reads EAGVTQFPSHSVIEKGQTVTLRCDPISGHDNLYWYRRVMGKEIKFLLHFVKESKQDESGMPNNRFLAERTGGTYSTLKVQPAELEDSGVYFCASRKTGFDSYNEQFFGPGTRLTVL.

The chain carries TRBV7-9 and TRBJ2-3; D possibly matches TRBD1 or TRBD2 (5 bases each). The V gene lost 3 bases and the J gene lost 4 bases, with 11 bases spanning the gap. CDR3 length: 14 amino acids. Germline CDR1 reads SEHNR; CDR2 reads FQNEAQ (reference sequence). CDR3 residues: CASSFAGSPDTQYF. Here the CDR3 DNA reads TGTGCCAGCAGCTTTGCAGGGAGCCCAGATACGCAGTATTTT.

This sequence joins TRBV7-2 and TRBJ2-3, with 7 bases aligning to TRBD2. The CDR3 loop spans 15 amino acids. V lost 1 base to trimming and J lost 3 bases; unmatched junction nucleotides: 4. CDR1 is SGHTA and CDR2 is FQGNSA in the germline V gene. This CDR3 is CASSLDGRRTDTQYF. Written as DNA, the CDR3 is TGTGCCAGCAGCTTAGACGGGAGGAGAACAGATACGCAGTATTTT.

The V call is TRBV11-2, the J call TRBJ2-7; 8 bases line up with TRBD2. The germline CDR1 and CDR2 sequences are SGHAT and FQNNGV. The J segment lost 6 bases and the V segment lost 1 base, leaving 5 bases of the junction unmatched. This CDR3 is 14 amino acids long. The CDR3: CASSLGAGEVEQYF. CDR3 nucleotide sequence: TGTGCCAGCAGCTTAGGAGCGGGGGAGGTCGAGCAGTACTTC.

The V gene is TRBV5-4, the J gene TRBJ2-2, with D possibly TRBD2 on 6 matching bases. Between the trimmed V and J ends, which lost 4 bases and 6 bases, there was a span of 16 bases. This CDR3 has 15 residues. The germline V gene has CDR1 SGHNT and CDR2 YYREEE (reference sequence). CDR3 in amino acids: CASSAGLLSPGELFF. In DNA form, the CDR3 reads TGTGCCAGCAGCGCGGGACTTCTCTCCCCCGGGGAGCTGTTTTTT.

The chain links TRBV30 to TRBJ2-2; 9 bases agree with TRBD2. Germline V gene lookup returns CDR1 GTSNPN and CDR2 SVGIG (reference sequence). Trimming removed 2 bases from V and 6 bases from J; junction bases left unmatched: 10. CDR3 length: 16 residues. As DNA, the CDR3 is TGTGCCTGGAGTCCCCTTTTTAGCGGGAGTGCCGGGGAGCTGTTTTTT. Protein product: CAWSPLFSGSAGELFF.